Presented here are 30 T cell receptor beta chains from one specimen sequenced in a study of response to subunit inactivated influenza vaccine. MiXCR, run by TCRdb on the RT-PCR reads, gives a single entry per CDR3 protein. Of some 150,000 distinct CDR3 sequences detected, approximately 12% appear once; the ten largest clones hold around 32%. The data also belong to a second study, concerning T cells expressing NK-cell markers. From that paper: Production of TCR beta cDNA relied on 5'RACE template switching with UMIs.

The sample was CD8+ T cells sorted from PBMCs, taken approximately 12 days after vaccination. Receptors were obtained from a man between 45 and 60 years old who received an inactivated influenza vaccine.

This clonotype was seen only a few times. The chain joins TRBV29-1 to TRBJ2-7; 7 nucleotides line up with TRBD1. The CDR3 runs 11 residues. Germline CDR1 reads SQVTM; CDR2 reads ANQGSEA. V gave up 6 bases and J gave up 6 bases; unmatched junction bases: 5. CDR3 nucleotide sequence: TGCAGCGTACGACAGGGAATCGAGCAGTACTTC. Translated: CSVRQGIEQYF.

This clonotype was counted at least ten times. The rearrangement links TRBV25-1 to TRBJ1-2; possible D gene TRBD1, 6 bases. The CDR3 extends over 16 amino acids. Looked up from germline, CDR1 is MGHDK and CDR2 is SYGVNS. Trimming stripped 1 base from V and 0 bases from J, with 12 bases between. Here the CDR3 reads CASSESDGGPNYGYTF. The CDR3 DNA reads as TGTGCCAGCAGTGAATCAGACGGGGGGCCTAACTATGGCTACACCTTC.

This clonotype was found a few times. V is TRBV7-9 and J is TRBJ2-7; D is perhaps TRBD1 (5 bases). The V gene's germline CDR1 is SEHNR and CDR2 FQNEAQ (reference sequence). Trimming left V 1 base short and J 2 bases short, with 12 bases between. The CDR3 runs 15 residues. CDR3 DNA sequence: TGTGCCAGCAGCTTAGACAGGCACCTCCCCTACGAGCAGTACTTC. It yields the protein CASSLDRHLPYEQYF. The full variable domain, completed using reference TRBV7-9 and TRBJ2-7, is DTGVSQNPRHKITKRGQNVTFRCDPISEHNRLYWYRQTLGQGPEFLTYFQNEAQLEKSRLLSDRFSAERPKGSFSTLEIQRTEQGDSAMYLCASSLDRHLPYEQYFGPGTRLTVT.

The chain uses TRBV4-2 and TRBJ2-3, with 10 nucleotides matching TRBD2. Germline CDR1 reads LGHNA; CDR2 reads YNFKEQ. The CDR3 has 16 residues. V dropped 0 bases and J dropped 6; count of bases not matched to a gene: 6. CDR3 in amino acids: CASSQDLAGEVDTQYF. DNA for the CDR3: TGTGCCAGCAGCCAAGATCTAGCGGGAGAGGTGGATACGCAGTATTTT.

The V gene is TRBV13, the J gene TRBJ2-3; 7 nucleotides line up with TRBD2. The V and J ends lost 0 bases and 5 bases, in that order; junction bases with no gene match: 5. This CDR3 region has 15 residues. The V gene's germline CDR1 is PRHDT and CDR2 FYEKMQ (reference sequence). The CDR3 reads CASSLGVRGEDTQYF. The DNA of the CDR3 is TGTGCCAGCAGCTTAGGAGTACGGGGGGAAGATACGCAGTATTTT.

This clonotype was detected many times. V gene TRBV27 combines with J gene TRBJ2-1; D is ambiguous. CDR1 MNHEY and CDR2 SMNVEV come from the germline V gene (reference sequence). This CDR3 comprises 16 residues. The V gene lost 5 bases and the J gene lost 4 bases, with 18 bases spanning the gap. Written as DNA, the CDR3 is TGTGCCAGCAGTCTTACGTTAGGGTACAATTACAATGAGCAGTTCTTC. This sequence encodes CASSLTLGYNYNEQFF.

This chain joins TRBV14 and TRBJ1-4; D ambiguous. V lost 1 base to trimming and J lost 8 bases, with 17 bases between them. Per germline, CDR1 SGHDN and CDR2 FVKESK. This CDR3 has 16 residues. CDR3 sequence (DNA): TGTGCCAGCAGCCAAGCCTTCGGATCACACGCAGAAAAACTGTTTTTT. Protein sequence: CASSQAFGSHAEKLFF.

This clonotype has only a few counts. The V and J genes are TRBV6-4 and TRBJ2-1; 7 bases are shared with TRBD2. This CDR3 region has 13 residues. V lost 0 bases, J lost 8 bases, and 1 base stayed unmatched. In germline, CDR1 is MRHNA, CDR2 SNTAGT. In DNA, the CDR3 is TGTGCCAGCAGTGACTCTGGGGGGGATGAGCAGTTCTTC. Amino acids: CASSDSGGDEQFF.

This chain joins TRBV6-5 and TRBJ2-2; D possibly corresponds to TRBD2 (5 bases). Germline assignment: CDR1 MNHEY and CDR2 SVGAGI. CDR3 length: 15 residues. V lost 2 bases to trimming and J lost 2 bases, with 9 bases between them. The CDR3, as DNA: TGTGCCAGCAGTTACCAGACTACTAACACCGGGGAGCTGTTTTTT. Translating gives CASSYQTTNTGELFF.

This chain connects TRBV11-2 to TRBJ2-1; D is uncertain. Germline CDR1 and CDR2: SGHAT and FQNNGV. The CDR3 sequence is 12 residues long. Trimming took 1 base from V and 12 from J, leaving 10 bases between them. The CDR3 sequence is CASSLGGDRQFF. CDR3 in DNA: TGTGCCAGCAGCTTAGGGGGTGACCGGCAGTTCTTC.

A few counts support this clonotype. The chain links TRBV21-1 to TRBJ1-6; TRBD1 reflects the table's D call only, with no check against the DNA. TRBV21-1 is marked as a pseudogene. CDR3 length equals 18 residues. The CDR3 DNA follows: TGTGCCAGCAGCAAAGCGCTTTTAAGGGGCGGGGCGGTTTCACCCCTCCACTTT. Its translation: CASSKALLRGGAVSPLHF.

At least ten counts were recorded for this clonotype. CDR3 region: CASSRTGLAGNNEQFF. For the CDR3, the DNA is TGTGCCAGCAGTCGGACGGGACTAGCGGGAAACAATGAGCAGTTCTTC. The chain couples TRBV12-3 or TRBV12-4 to TRBJ2-1, with 13 bases identical to TRBD2. Germline trimming cut 5 bases from V and 5 bases from J; bases unmatched to any gene: 6. The CDR3 spans 16 residues.

V usage is TRBV13 and J usage is TRBJ2-1; D perhaps matches TRBD1 (6 bases). The V and J ends lost 0 bases and 3 bases respectively, with 9 bases between them. Per germline, CDR1 PRHDT and CDR2 FYEKMQ (reference sequence). The CDR3 totals 15 residues. The DNA of the CDR3 is TGTGCCAGCAGCTTAGGGGCAGGGGTCTACAATGAGCAGTTCTTC. The encoded protein is CASSLGAGVYNEQFF.

The chain recombines TRBV5-1 with TRBJ2-1, with 8 bases fitting TRBD1. CDR3 length: 15 residues. Germline V gene data show CDR1 as SGHRS and CDR2 as YFSETQ. Losses at the gene ends were 1 base for V and 5 bases for J; bases not matched to a gene: 5. The CDR3 protein is CASSLWQGADNEQFF. In nucleotides, the CDR3 is TGCGCCAGCAGCTTGTGGCAGGGGGCGGACAATGAGCAGTTCTTC.

In its sample, this clonotype was seen many times. The rearrangement joins TRBV29-1 to TRBJ2-7; perhaps TRBD2 as D (5 bases). This CDR3 is 16 amino acids long. V dropped 6 bases and J dropped 0 bases, with 21 bases sitting between them. Germline CDR1 reads SQVTM; CDR2 reads ANQGSEA. Written as DNA, the CDR3 is TGCAGCGTCGCAAAGCGGCAGACATACAGCTCCTACGAGCAGTACTTC. This translates into CSVAKRQTYSSYEQYF.

This chain uses TRBV11-1 with TRBJ2-3, with 15 bases that match TRBD2. This CDR3 has 20 residues. Germline-derived CDR1 and CDR2 are SGHAT and FQDESV (reference sequence). V gave up 2 bases and J gave up 5 bases; unmatched junction bases: 14. CDR3 protein: CASSLPLGLAGGHAGDTQYF. The CDR3 DNA reads TGTGCCAGCAGCTTACCATTGGGACTAGCGGGAGGCCACGCGGGAGATACGCAGTATTTT.

This clonotype occurred once. The chain has TRBV20-1 and TRBJ2-7, with TRBD2 identical over 9 bases. This CDR3 comprises 13 residues. The germline V gene has CDR1 DFQATT and CDR2 SNEGSKA (reference sequence). V shed 6 bases, J shed 4 bases, and the junction held 7 bases outside the gene matches. The CDR3 DNA is TGCAGTGCCCCGGGACTAGCCATATACGAGCAGTACTTC. Amino acids: CSAPGLAIYEQYF.

V usage is TRBV27 and J usage is TRBJ2-7; D ambiguous. The CDR3 contains 14 residues. CDR1 is MNHEY, CDR2 SMNVEV, per germline (reference sequence). V was pared by 3 bases and J by 1 base, with 10 bases between. The CDR3 is CASSFSAGSYEQYF. DNA of the CDR3: TGTGCCAGCAGTTTCTCTGCCGGATCCTACGAGCAGTACTTC.

Only a few counts were recorded for this clonotype. The chain joins TRBV7-9 to TRBJ2-1; 11 bases line up with TRBD2. V shed 5 bases and J 9 bases; nucleotides not matched to a gene: 9. From germline, CDR1 is SEHNR and CDR2 FQNEAQ (reference sequence). The CDR3 totals 15 residues. In nucleotides, the CDR3 is TGTGCCAGCAGCACAGTAGCGGGAGGGAGGACTGAGCAGTTCTTC. This codes for CASSTVAGGRTEQFF.

This clonotype was seen a few times. The rearrangement links TRBV4-3 to TRBJ1-6; D is perhaps TRBD1 (6 bases). From germline, CDR1 is LGHNA and CDR2 YSLEER. There are 14 residues in the CDR3. V was shortened by 3 bases and J by 10 bases, with 13 bases between the two germline ends. The CDR3 region has the DNA TGCGCCAGCAGCCATGGGGGGGCTAACTCACCCCTCCACTTT. Protein sequence: CASSHGGANSPLHF.

This clonotype was seen more than once but under ten times. The chain couples TRBV3-1 to TRBJ1-1, with D possibly being TRBD1 (6 bases). The V end lost 0 bases, the J end lost 0 bases, and 11 bases lay between the germline ends. The CDR3 extends over 16 amino acids. Germline V lookup: CDR1 LGHDT, CDR2 YNNKEL (reference sequence). The CDR3 sequence: CASSQETGTMNTEAFF. The CDR3 region has the DNA TGTGCCAGCAGCCAAGAGACAGGAACCATGAACACTGAAGCTTTCTTT.

The V and J genes are TRBV5-5 and TRBJ2-7, with D tentatively TRBD1 (5 bases). Germline CDR1 is SGHKS and CDR2 is YYEKEE (reference sequence). CDR3 length: 13 residues. The V end was cut by 6 bases, the J end by 1 base, with 11 bases between. The CDR3 nucleotides read TGTGCCAGCAACCCCAGGGAATCCTACGAGCAGTACTTC. Its translation is CASNPRESYEQYF.

The gene calls are TRBV4-3 and TRBJ2-1, with D perhaps given as TRBD1 or TRBD2 (6 bases each). The germline gives CDR1 LGHNA, CDR2 YSLEER. Deletions cut 7 bases from V and 4 bases from J, with 17 bases between. This CDR3 spans 15 amino acids. CDR3 bases: TGCGCCAGCATGCCCGGGACGGGGGCTTACAATGAGCAGTTCTTC. Amino acids: CASMPGTGAYNEQFF.

V usage is TRBV2 and J usage is TRBJ2-3; D unclear. This CDR3 has 14 amino acids. Germline values: CDR1 SNHLY, CDR2 FYNNEI. V dropped 1 base and J dropped 8 bases, with 13 bases sitting between them. Written as DNA, the CDR3 is TGTGCCAGCAGTGAAGGAGTAGCATCTAGTACGCAGTATTTT. Amino acids: CASSEGVASSTQYF.

The rearrangement uses TRBV18 and TRBJ2-3, with a tentative D call TRBD1 (6 bases). Trimming stripped 0 bases from V and 4 bases from J, with 17 bases between. From germline, CDR1 is KGHSH and CDR2 LQKENI. The CDR3 length is 17 residues. CDR3 amino acids: CASSPPPGVVESDTQYF. CDR3 in DNA: TGTGCCAGCTCACCACCACCAGGGGTGGTGGAATCAGATACGCAGTATTTT. The full variable domain, with the rest looked up from reference TRBV18 and TRBJ2-3, is NAGVMQNPRHLVRRRGQEARLRCSPMKGHSHVYWYRQLPEEGLKFMVYLQKENIIDESGMPKERFSAEFPKEGPSILRIQQVVRGDSAAYFCASSPPPGVVESDTQYFGPGTRLTVL.

This sequence joins TRBV18 and TRBJ2-7; D call uncertain. This CDR3 is built from 13 residues. The ends were cut back, 5 bases at V and 3 bases at J, with 11 bases in the middle. Germline-derived CDR1 and CDR2 are KGHSH and LQKENI. The CDR3 sequence is CASSAGQNYEQYF. The CDR3 bases are TGTGCCAGCTCAGCCGGGCAGAACTACGAGCAGTACTTC.

This clonotype was counted only a few times. V gene TRBV4-2 combines with J gene TRBJ2-7, with D unresolved. There are 14 residues in the CDR3. CDR1 is LGHNA and CDR2 is YNFKEQ in the germline V gene. Trimming took off 1 base at V and 3 bases at J, with 10 bases between the two ends. The CDR3 region has the DNA TGTGCCAGCAGCCAAGGGGTGGGGTTCTACGAGCAGTACTTC. It encodes CASSQGVGFYEQYF.

This chain joins TRBV29-1 and TRBJ1-5; TRBD1 is a possible D gene (5 bases). Germline CDR1 is SQVTM and CDR2 is ANQGSEA. CDR3 length equals 13 residues. Trimming took 3 bases from V and 1 from J, leaving 7 bases between them. DNA of the CDR3: TGCAGCGTTGAGTGGGGGAGCAATCAGCCCCAGCATTTT. Its translation is CSVEWGSNQPQHF.

This chain links TRBV7-8 with TRBJ1-6; perhaps TRBD1 as D (5 bases). CDR1 and CDR2 from the germline V gene are SGHVS and FQNEAQ. The V end lost 3 bases, the J end lost 6 bases, and 24 bases lay between the germline ends. This CDR3 has 19 residues. The CDR3 DNA reads TGTGCCAGCAGCTTCCCGGGCCATGGGCAGGGAAGGAGTAATTCACCCCTCCACTTT. Its protein is CASSFPGHGQGRSNSPLHF.

This clonotype was seen a handful of times. The V call is TRBV9, the J call TRBJ2-1; D gene unclear. This CDR3 has 14 residues. Deletions cut 0 bases from V and 5 bases from J, with 9 bases between. Germline CDR1 reads SGDLS; CDR2 reads YYNGEE. This chain's CDR3 is CASSVGNSHNEQFF. CDR3 sequence (DNA): TGTGCCAGCAGCGTAGGAAATAGCCACAATGAGCAGTTCTTC.